The rows below give T cell receptor beta chains drawn from one sample of a study of CD8 T cells in Susac syndrome. One entry per CDR3 protein results from TCRdb running MiXCR on the immunoSEQ multiplex PCR reads. The top ten hold under 0.2% of the sample, which has about 300,000 distinct CDR3 sequences, about 88% seen once. Sequencing was done on a sample of CD8+ T cells from PBMCs. These receptors all come from a human donor with multiple sclerosis. Each CDR3 is given with its conserved first and last residue. The D gene is left open where the match is weak. The size entry is marked missing in some rows and otherwise reads once, few, many or a size class.

CDR3 length: 15; J gene: TRBJ1-2; clone size: NA; D gene: NA; V gene: TRBV27; CDR3 DNA: TGTGCCAGCAGTCGAACCGGGACCCCCGGTCATGGCTACACCTTC; CDR3 protein: CASSRTGTPGHGYTF
CDR3 length: 17; J gene: TRBJ2-5; clone size: NA; D gene: TRBD1; V gene: TRBV6-1; CDR3 DNA: TGTGCCAGCAGTACCCCGGGACAGGGTACGGGTTTAGAGACCCAGTACTTC; CDR3 protein: CASSTPGQGTGLETQYF
CDR3 length: 13; J gene: TRBJ1-2; clone size: NA; D gene: NA; V gene: TRBV9; CDR3 DNA: TGTGCCAGCAGCGTAGTTGGAGGGGATGGCTACACCTTC; CDR3 protein: CASSVVGGDGYTF
CDR3 length: 15; J gene: TRBJ1-1; clone size: NA; D gene: NA; V gene: TRBV7-2; CDR3 DNA: TGTGCCAGCAGCTTAGATGTGGGAGAGAACACTGAAGCTTTCTTT; CDR3 protein: CASSLDVGENTEAFF
CDR3 length: 14; J gene: TRBJ1-1; clone size: NA; D gene: NA; V gene: TRBV20-1; CDR3 DNA: TGCAGTGCTAGCCCAGGCCGGGACTTACAACAGGCTTTCTTT; CDR3 protein: CSASPGRDLQQAFF
CDR3 length: 15; J gene: TRBJ1-2; clone size: NA; D gene: NA; V gene: TRBV6-6; CDR3 DNA: TGTGCCAGCAGGACCTTCAGGGAAGCTAACTATGGCTACACCTTC; CDR3 protein: CASRTFREANYGYTF
CDR3 length: 14; J gene: TRBJ2-7; clone size: NA; D gene: TRBD2; V gene: TRBV19; CDR3 DNA: TGTGCCAGTGGAATAACTAGCGGGACGCCTGAGCAGTACTTC; CDR3 protein: CASGITSGTPEQYF
CDR3 length: 14; J gene: TRBJ2-1; clone size: NA; D gene: NA; V gene: TRBV29-1; CDR3 DNA: TGCAGCACACCCGAGGGAGTGGCCCCCAATGAGCAGTTCTTC; CDR3 protein: CSTPEGVAPNEQFF
CDR3 length: 16; J gene: TRBJ2-3; clone size: NA; D gene: TRBD2; V gene: TRBV4-3; CDR3 DNA: TGCGCCAGCAGCCAAGACGTAGCGGGGCTCACAGATACGCAGTATTTT; CDR3 protein: CASSQDVAGLTDTQYF
CDR3 length: 13; J gene: TRBJ2-3; clone size: NA; D gene: NA; V gene: TRBV5-1; CDR3 DNA: TGCGCCAGCAGCTTGAAGAGCACAGATACGCAGTATTTT; CDR3 protein: CASSLKSTDTQYF
CDR3 length: 16; J gene: TRBJ2-1; clone size: NA; D gene: TRBD2; V gene: TRBV7-9; CDR3 DNA: TGTGCCAGCAGCTTAGCGCGTAGCGGGGTGGATAATGAGCAGTTCTTC; CDR3 protein: CASSLARSGVDNEQFF
CDR3 length: 11; J gene: TRBJ2-1; clone size: NA; D gene: NA; V gene: TRBV5-4; CDR3 DNA: TGTGCCAGCAGCGCGGAGGTTGAGCAGTTCTTC; CDR3 protein: CASSAEVEQFF
CDR3 length: 13; J gene: TRBJ2-5; clone size: NA; D gene: NA; V gene: TRBV28; CDR3 DNA: TGTGCCAGCAGTCCAACAGGGAAAGAGACCCAGTACTTC; CDR3 protein: CASSPTGKETQYF
CDR3 length: 17; J gene: TRBJ2-1; clone size: NA; D gene: NA; V gene: TRBV7-9; CDR3 DNA: TGTGCCAGCAGCTTCCCTGACAAGGTCGGCTCCTACAATGAGCAGTTCTTC; CDR3 protein: CASSFPDKVGSYNEQFF
CDR3 length: 14; J gene: TRBJ1-6; clone size: NA; D gene: TRBD1; V gene: TRBV6-6; CDR3 DNA: TGTGCCAGCAGTTCCGACAGGGGCGGTTCACCCCTCCACTTT; CDR3 protein: CASSSDRGGSPLHF
CDR3 length: 15; J gene: TRBJ2-2; clone size: NA; D gene: NA; V gene: TRBV7-9; CDR3 DNA: TGTGCCAGCCTCGGGGGGCCTTTTAGCACCGGGGAGCTGTTTTTT; CDR3 protein: CASLGGPFSTGELFF
CDR3 length: 11; J gene: TRBJ2-7; clone size: NA; D gene: NA; V gene: TRBV10-2; CDR3 DNA: TGCGCCAGCAGTGAGAGCGACGAGCAGTACTTC; CDR3 protein: CASSESDEQYF
CDR3 length: 15; J gene: TRBJ2-7; clone size: NA; D gene: NA; V gene: TRBV5-1; CDR3 DNA: TGCGCCAGCAGCTTGGCCGGGCCACCTCCCCACGAGCAGTACTTC; CDR3 protein: CASSLAGPPPHEQYF
CDR3 length: 13; J gene: TRBJ2-3; clone size: NA; D gene: NA; V gene: TRBV6-2/TRBV6-3; CDR3 DNA: TGTGCCAGTTCCGACACGCAGACAGATACGCAGTATTTT; CDR3 protein: CASSDTQTDTQYF
CDR3 length: 15; J gene: TRBJ1-1; clone size: NA; D gene: TRBD1; V gene: TRBV5-1; CDR3 DNA: TGCGCCAGCAGCAACGGACAGGGCCAGAACACTGAAGCTTTCTTT; CDR3 protein: CASSNGQGQNTEAFF
CDR3 length: 15; J gene: TRBJ1-1; clone size: NA; D gene: NA; V gene: TRBV7-9; CDR3 DNA: TGTGCCAGCAGCTTTCCTCCCCAGGGGCACACTGAAGCTTTCTTT; CDR3 protein: CASSFPPQGHTEAFF
CDR3 length: 15; J gene: TRBJ2-2; clone size: once; D gene: TRBD1; V gene: TRBV7-9; CDR3 DNA: TGTGCCAGCAGCTCGGACAGGAGGAACACCGGGGAGCTGTTTTTT; CDR3 protein: CASSSDRRNTGELFF
CDR3 length: 11; J gene: TRBJ2-1; clone size: NA; D gene: NA; V gene: TRBV7-9; CDR3 DNA: TGTGCCTCCCTAGAACCCAATGAGCAGTTCTTC; CDR3 protein: CASLEPNEQFF
CDR3 length: 15; J gene: TRBJ2-7; clone size: NA; D gene: NA; V gene: TRBV24-1; CDR3 DNA: TGTGCCACCAGTCCTGCGTCTTCAGACGTCTACGAGCAGTACTTC; CDR3 protein: CATSPASSDVYEQYF
CDR3 length: 13; J gene: TRBJ2-5; clone size: NA; D gene: TRBD1; V gene: TRBV13; CDR3 DNA: TGTGCCAGCAAGGGAAGGGGGCAGGAGACCCAGTACTTC; CDR3 protein: CASKGRGQETQYF
CDR3 length: 16; J gene: TRBJ2-1; clone size: NA; D gene: TRBD2; V gene: TRBV27; CDR3 DNA: TGTGCCAGCAGCCGCCCGGCTAGCGGGAGTCACGCTGAGCAGTTCTTC; CDR3 protein: CASSRPASGSHAEQFF
CDR3 length: 13; J gene: TRBJ2-2; clone size: NA; D gene: TRBD2; V gene: TRBV5-1; CDR3 DNA: TGCGCCACGGGACTAGCGGGAGCCGGGGAGCTGTTTTTT; CDR3 protein: CATGLAGAGELFF
CDR3 length: 13; J gene: TRBJ2-2; clone size: NA; D gene: NA; V gene: TRBV10-3; CDR3 DNA: TGTGCCATCAGTGAGTCCGGGTCCGGGGAGCTGTTTTTT; CDR3 protein: CAISESGSGELFF
CDR3 length: 14; J gene: TRBJ2-1; clone size: NA; D gene: NA; V gene: TRBV13; CDR3 DNA: TGTGCCAGCAGCTTAGGAGCAAGATACAATGAGCAGTTCTTC; CDR3 protein: CASSLGARYNEQFF
CDR3 length: 13; J gene: TRBJ2-6; clone size: NA; D gene: NA; V gene: TRBV27; CDR3 DNA: TGTGCCAGCAGTTCAGGAGGGGCCAACGTCCTGACTTTC; CDR3 protein: CASSSGGANVLTF
CDR3 length: 16; J gene: TRBJ2-1; clone size: NA; D gene: TRBD2; V gene: TRBV19; CDR3 DNA: TGTGCCAGTAGAACTGGGACTAGCGGGACCTACAATGAGCAGTTCTTC; CDR3 protein: CASRTGTSGTYNEQFF
CDR3 length: 14; J gene: TRBJ2-7; clone size: NA; D gene: NA; V gene: TRBV18; CDR3 DNA: TGTGCCAGCTCACCACCGCTCAGGGTCTACGAGCAGTACTTC; CDR3 protein: CASSPPLRVYEQYF
CDR3 length: 16; J gene: TRBJ2-2; clone size: NA; D gene: TRBD1; V gene: TRBV19; CDR3 DNA: TGTGCCAGTAGGGCTCCCGGGACAGGGACCCCCGGGGAGCTGTTTTTT; CDR3 protein: CASRAPGTGTPGELFF
CDR3 length: 14; J gene: TRBJ2-7; clone size: NA; D gene: TRBD2; V gene: TRBV27; CDR3 DNA: TGTGCCAGCAGTTTATACGGGAGGGCGGTCGAGCAGTACTTC; CDR3 protein: CASSLYGRAVEQYF
CDR3 length: 14; J gene: TRBJ2-1; clone size: once; D gene: TRBD1; V gene: TRBV19; CDR3 DNA: TGTGCCAGTAACCCGGGACAGACCTACAATGAGCAGTTCTTC; CDR3 protein: CASNPGQTYNEQFF
CDR3 length: 16; J gene: TRBJ2-1; clone size: NA; D gene: NA; V gene: TRBV4-2; CDR3 DNA: TGTGCCAGCAGCCAAGGTACGGGTAGGTCCTACAATGAGCAGTTCTTC; CDR3 protein: CASSQGTGRSYNEQFF
CDR3 length: 12; J gene: TRBJ2-7; clone size: few; D gene: NA; V gene: TRBV6-1; CDR3 DNA: TGTGCCACCGGACCAGGTTCTGGGGAGCAGTACTTC; CDR3 protein: CATGPGSGEQYF
CDR3 length: 15; J gene: TRBJ2-5; clone size: NA; D gene: TRBD1; V gene: TRBV29-1; CDR3 DNA: TGCAGCGTCGAACCCACCGGACAGGTTGGCGAGACCCAGTACTTC; CDR3 protein: CSVEPTGQVGETQYF
CDR3 length: 14; J gene: TRBJ2-7; clone size: few; D gene: NA; V gene: TRBV6-2/TRBV6-3; CDR3 DNA: TGTGCCAGCAGTTATGGACTTCTTTCCTACGAGCAGTACTTC; CDR3 protein: CASSYGLLSYEQYF
CDR3 length: 15; J gene: TRBJ2-1; clone size: NA; D gene: NA; V gene: TRBV7-9; CDR3 DNA: TGTGCCAGCAGCCTAGCCGGCGCGGGAAAGGCTGAGCAGTTCTTC; CDR3 protein: CASSLAGAGKAEQFF
CDR3 length: 16; J gene: TRBJ1-6; clone size: NA; D gene: TRBD1; V gene: TRBV6-1; CDR3 DNA: TGTGCCAGCAGCCACAAGGACAGGGGACATACTTCACCCCTCCACTTT; CDR3 protein: CASSHKDRGHTSPLHF
CDR3 length: 17; J gene: TRBJ1-1; clone size: NA; D gene: NA; V gene: TRBV4-3; CDR3 DNA: TGCGCCAGCAGCCAAGACCCAGGGTCCTACTCCTCCACTGAAGCTTTCTTT; CDR3 protein: CASSQDPGSYSSTEAFF
CDR3 length: 16; J gene: TRBJ2-1; clone size: NA; D gene: TRBD1; V gene: TRBV4-1; CDR3 DNA: TGCGCCAGCAGCCCTCTTCAGGGGGCGTTGTACAATGAGCAGTTCTTC; CDR3 protein: CASSPLQGALYNEQFF
CDR3 length: 12; J gene: TRBJ1-4; clone size: NA; D gene: NA; V gene: TRBV12-3/TRBV12-4; CDR3 DNA: TGTGCCAGCAGTGCTATACAGGCACAACTGTTTTTT; CDR3 protein: CASSAIQAQLFF
CDR3 length: 15; J gene: TRBJ2-1; clone size: NA; D gene: TRBD2; V gene: TRBV29-1; CDR3 DNA: TGCAGCGTTGAATGGCGGGAGGGCCCCTACAATGAGCAGTTCTTC; CDR3 protein: CSVEWREGPYNEQFF
CDR3 length: 15; J gene: TRBJ2-5; clone size: NA; D gene: NA; V gene: TRBV6-5; CDR3 DNA: TGTGCCAGCAGTTACAGGGGAGAGGGCGGGGAGACCCAGTACTTC; CDR3 protein: CASSYRGEGGETQYF
CDR3 length: 13; J gene: TRBJ2-1; clone size: NA; D gene: NA; V gene: TRBV11-1; CDR3 DNA: TGTGCCAGCAGCTTCACAGGGGACTTTGAGCAGTTCTTC; CDR3 protein: CASSFTGDFEQFF
CDR3 length: 15; J gene: TRBJ2-1; clone size: NA; D gene: NA; V gene: TRBV5-6; CDR3 DNA: TGTGCCAGCAGCTTGGACTATCCCGGGCTCTATGAGCAGTTCTTC; CDR3 protein: CASSLDYPGLYEQFF
CDR3 length: 15; J gene: TRBJ2-5; clone size: NA; D gene: TRBD1; V gene: TRBV20-1; CDR3 DNA: TGCAGTGCTCACAAATGGACAGGGGGGTTTGAGACCCAGTACTTC; CDR3 protein: CSAHKWTGGFETQYF
CDR3 length: 15; J gene: TRBJ2-7; clone size: NA; D gene: NA; V gene: TRBV5-1; CDR3 DNA: TGCGCCAGCAGCTTGGATCCGGGAGTGACGGACGAGCAGTACTTC; CDR3 protein: CASSLDPGVTDEQYF
CDR3 length: 12; J gene: TRBJ1-5; clone size: NA; D gene: NA; V gene: TRBV11-2; CDR3 DNA: TGTGCCAGCAGCCAAGCGGGTCAGCCCCAGCATTTT; CDR3 protein: CASSQAGQPQHF
CDR3 length: 14; J gene: TRBJ1-5; clone size: NA; D gene: NA; V gene: TRBV24-1; CDR3 DNA: TGTGCCACCAGTGACTCGGGGGTGCATCAGCCCCAGCATTTT; CDR3 protein: CATSDSGVHQPQHF